This T cell receptor (beta chain) originates from a study of blood T cell repertoires in COVID-19. Study information: Nucleic acid was either cDNA or gDNA, and it came from T cells, B-cell-depleted T cells, or PBMCs.

In germline, CDR1 is LNHNV, CDR2 YYDKDF (reference sequence). This CDR3 region has 16 residues. V was shortened by 3 bases and J by 3 bases, with 17 bases between the two germline ends. Here immunoSEQ multiplex PCR was the method, and the copy in TCRdb shows in-frame clones only, minus some. The data hold 200,000 or so clones, with roughly 90% observed a single time. This clonotype was sampled from a man between 65 and 85 years old with acute or convalescent COVID-19. The sample taken for sequencing was peripheral blood. The chain combines TRBV15 with TRBJ1-1, with D uncertain. The CDR3 sequence: CATSSPMDLRDTEAFF. For the CDR3, the DNA is TGTGCCACCAGCAGTCCCATGGATCTGAGGGACACTGAAGCTTTCTTT.